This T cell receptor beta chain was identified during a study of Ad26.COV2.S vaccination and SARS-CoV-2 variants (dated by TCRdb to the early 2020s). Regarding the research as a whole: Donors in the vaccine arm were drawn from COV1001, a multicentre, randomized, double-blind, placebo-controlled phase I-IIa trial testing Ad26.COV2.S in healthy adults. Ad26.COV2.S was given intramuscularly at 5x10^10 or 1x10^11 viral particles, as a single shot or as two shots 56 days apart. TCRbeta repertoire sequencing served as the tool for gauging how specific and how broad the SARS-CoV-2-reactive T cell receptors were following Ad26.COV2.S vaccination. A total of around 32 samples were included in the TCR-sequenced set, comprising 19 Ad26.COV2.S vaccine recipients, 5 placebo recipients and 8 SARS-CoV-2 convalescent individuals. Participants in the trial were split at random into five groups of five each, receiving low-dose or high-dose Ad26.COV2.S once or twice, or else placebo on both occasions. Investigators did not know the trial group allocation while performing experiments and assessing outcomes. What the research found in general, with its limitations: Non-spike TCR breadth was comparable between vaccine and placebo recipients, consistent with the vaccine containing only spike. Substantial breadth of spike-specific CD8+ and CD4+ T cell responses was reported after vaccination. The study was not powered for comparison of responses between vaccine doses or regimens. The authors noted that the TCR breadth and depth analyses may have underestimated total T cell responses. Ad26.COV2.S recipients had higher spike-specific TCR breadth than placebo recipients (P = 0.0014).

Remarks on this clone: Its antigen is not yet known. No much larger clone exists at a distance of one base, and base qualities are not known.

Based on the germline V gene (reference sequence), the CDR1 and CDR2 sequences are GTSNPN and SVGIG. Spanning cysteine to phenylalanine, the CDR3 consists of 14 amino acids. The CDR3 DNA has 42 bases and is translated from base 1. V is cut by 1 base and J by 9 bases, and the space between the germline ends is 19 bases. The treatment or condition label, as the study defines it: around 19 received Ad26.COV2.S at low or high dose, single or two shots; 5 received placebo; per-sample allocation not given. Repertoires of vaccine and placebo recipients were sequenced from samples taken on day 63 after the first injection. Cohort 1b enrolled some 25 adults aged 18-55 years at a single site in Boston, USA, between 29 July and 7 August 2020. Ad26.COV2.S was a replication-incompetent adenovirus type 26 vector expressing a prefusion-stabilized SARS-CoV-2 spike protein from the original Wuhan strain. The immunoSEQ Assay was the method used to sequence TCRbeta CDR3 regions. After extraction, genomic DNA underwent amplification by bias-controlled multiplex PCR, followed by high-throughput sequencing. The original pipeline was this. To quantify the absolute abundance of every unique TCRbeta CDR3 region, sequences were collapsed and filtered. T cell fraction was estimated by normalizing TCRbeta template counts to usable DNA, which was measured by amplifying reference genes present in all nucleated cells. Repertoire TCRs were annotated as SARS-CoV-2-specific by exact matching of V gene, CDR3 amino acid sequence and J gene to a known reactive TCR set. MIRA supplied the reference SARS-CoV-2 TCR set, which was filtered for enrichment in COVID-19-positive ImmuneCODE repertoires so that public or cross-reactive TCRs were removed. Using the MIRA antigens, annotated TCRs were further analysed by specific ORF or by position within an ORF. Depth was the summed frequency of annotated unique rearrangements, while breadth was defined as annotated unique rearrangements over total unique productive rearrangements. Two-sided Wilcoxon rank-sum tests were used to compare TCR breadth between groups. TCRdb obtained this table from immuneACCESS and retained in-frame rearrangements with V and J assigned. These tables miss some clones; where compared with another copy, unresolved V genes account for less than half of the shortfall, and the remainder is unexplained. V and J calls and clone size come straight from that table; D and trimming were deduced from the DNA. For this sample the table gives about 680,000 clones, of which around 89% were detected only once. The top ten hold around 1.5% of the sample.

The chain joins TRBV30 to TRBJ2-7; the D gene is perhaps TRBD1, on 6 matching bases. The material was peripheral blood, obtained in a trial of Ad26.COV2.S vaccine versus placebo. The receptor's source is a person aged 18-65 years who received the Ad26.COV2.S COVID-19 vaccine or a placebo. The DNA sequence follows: TGTGCCTGGAGTGGGGGGCAGGCTAGGCACGGGCAGTACTTC. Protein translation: CAWSGGQARHGQYF.